The 20 T cell receptor beta chains below come from one sample, sequenced in a study of long-term antiretroviral therapy in people with HIV. An immunoSEQ assay, version v3.0, was performed at survey level. The protocol was immunoSEQ multiplex PCR, while the TCRdb copy is restricted to in-frame clones and leaves out a portion. This repertoire shows roughly 5,700 clones, about three quarters found once; its top ten account for 10%. The input for sequencing was unsorted PBMCs, taken 1.8 years before starting antiretroviral therapy. These TCRs come from a man aged 40-49 years with HIV.

The genes are TRBV9 and TRBJ1-1; D might be TRBD1 (5 bases). V dropped 0 bases and J dropped 0 bases, with 12 bases sitting between them. Germline V CDR1 and CDR2: SGDLS, YYNGEE. The CDR3 has 16 amino acids. The CDR3 DNA reads TGTGCCAGCAGCGTAGATCAGGGAATCATGAACACTGAAGCTTTCTTT. Translating it yields CASSVDQGIMNTEAFF.

The V and J genes are TRBV6-1 and TRBJ2-7, with D perhaps matching TRBD2 (6 bases). Germline V gene data show CDR1 as MNHNS and CDR2 as SASEGT. The CDR3 spans 13 residues. Trimming took 7 bases from V and 2 from J, leaving 12 bases between them. The chain's CDR3 is CASTERVPYEQYF. CDR3 DNA: TGTGCCAGCACGGAGCGGGTACCCTACGAGCAGTACTTC.

This chain links TRBV5-1 with TRBJ2-3; 7 bases fit TRBD2. CDR3 length: 13 amino acids. From germline, CDR1 is SGHRS and CDR2 YFSETQ. With V trimmed by 3 bases and J by 5 bases, 3 bases remained unmatched. The DNA for the CDR3 is TGCGCCAGCAGCTCGTTAGCGGGAGATACGCAGTATTTT. Translating it yields CASSSLAGDTQYF.

This chain connects TRBV27 to TRBJ2-7; D gene ambiguous. Germline V gene data show CDR1 as MNHEY and CDR2 as SMNVEV (reference sequence). The CDR3 loop spans 13 amino acids. The V end was cut by 6 bases, the J end by 0 bases, with 9 bases between. The CDR3 sequence: CASRPEDSYEQYF. CDR3 nucleotides: TGTGCCAGCAGGCCAGAAGACTCCTACGAGCAGTACTTC.

This rearrangement joins TRBV7-8 to TRBJ2-1; 13 nucleotides line up with TRBD2. This CDR3 is built from 18 residues. The J segment lost 8 bases and the V segment lost 2 bases, leaving 12 bases of the junction unmatched. Germline V gives CDR1 SGHVS, CDR2 FQNEAQ. CDR3 region: CASSLRGLAGERSDEQFF. The CDR3, as DNA: TGTGCCAGCAGCTTAAGAGGACTAGCGGGGGAGCGCAGCGATGAGCAGTTCTTC.

This clone has only a few counts. This chain connects TRBV30 to TRBJ1-1; D unresolved. CDR1 is GTSNPN, CDR2 SVGIG, per germline (reference sequence). Trimming left V 5 bases short and J 10 bases short, with 14 bases between. The CDR3 is made up of 11 amino acids. The DNA of the CDR3 is TGTGCCTGGTGGGTGATCCGAAGAGCTTTCTTT. Residues: CAWWVIRRAFF.

CDR3 sequence (DNA): TGTGCCAGCAGTTTAGGGGGGGAAGAGACCCAGTACTTC. Translating gives CASSLGGEETQYF. V usage is TRBV5-5 and J usage is TRBJ2-5, with a weak D call TRBD2 (7 bases). The CDR3 is 13 amino acids. The germline CDR1 and CDR2 sequences are SGHKS and YYEKEE (reference sequence). V dropped 5 bases and J dropped 3 bases, with 11 bases sitting between them.

The chain uses TRBV11-1 and TRBJ2-3; TRBD1 agrees at 8 bases. V gave up 5 bases and J gave up 4 bases; unmatched junction bases: 5. The CDR3 extends over 14 amino acids. CDR1 SGHAT and CDR2 FQDESV come from the germline V gene (reference sequence). In nucleotides, the CDR3 is TGTGCCAGCAGCAGAGACAGGGGTCCAGATACGCAGTATTTT. Encoded protein: CASSRDRGPDTQYF.

The V and J genes are TRBV5-1 and TRBJ1-1; a weak D match, TRBD1 (5 bases). The CDR3 has 13 residues. Between the trimmed V and J ends, which lost 0 bases and 8 bases, there was a span of 11 bases. Per germline, CDR1 SGHRS and CDR2 YFSETQ. The CDR3 loop reads CASSLGDPGEAFF. The CDR3 DNA reads as TGCGCCAGCAGCTTGGGGGACCCGGGAGAAGCTTTCTTT.

The genes are TRBV7-9 and TRBJ1-4, with 7 positions matching TRBD1. Per germline, CDR1 SEHNR and CDR2 FQNEAQ (reference sequence). The CDR3 totals 15 residues. V was pared by 4 bases and J by 7 bases, with 9 bases of the junction left unmatched. CDR3 sequence: CASSSKTGPSEKLFF. The CDR3, as DNA: TGTGCCAGCAGCTCCAAGACAGGGCCTAGTGAAAAACTGTTTTTT.

V usage is TRBV29-1 and J usage is TRBJ2-1; 7 bases fit TRBD2. The CDR3 totals 14 residues. V dropped 5 bases and J dropped 6; count of bases not matched to a gene: 10. Germline V lookup: CDR1 SQVTM, CDR2 ANQGSEA. The CDR3 coding sequence is TGCAGCGTTAATATCGCGGGAGTACTCAATGAGCAGTTCTTC. Its translation: CSVNIAGVLNEQFF.

This chain uses TRBV11-2 with TRBJ2-7; 10 positions agree with TRBD2. Germline V gives CDR1 SGHAT, CDR2 FQNNGV. With 6 bases clipped from V and 6 bases from J, the junction kept 23 bases outside the gene matches. CDR3 length: 19 amino acids. CDR3 coding DNA: TGTGCCAGCAGACCTAGGAGCGGGAGGGCCGAGGGTGGTCGCTCCGAGCAGTACTTC. Translating it yields CASRPRSGRAEGGRSEQYF.

The chain employs TRBV6-5 and TRBJ2-5; TRBD2 matches at 8 bases. The J call may not be correct, given that the DNA end is closer to TRBJ2-7. CDR1 and CDR2 from the germline V gene are MNHEY and SVGAGI. This CDR3 region has 15 residues. This chain's CDR3 is CASSYTSGGSYEQYF. CDR3 sequence (DNA): TGTGCCAGCAGTTACACTAGCGGAGGCTCCTACGAGCAGTACTTC.

The chain links TRBV6-5 to TRBJ2-1; 8 nucleotides line up with TRBD1. V gave up 6 bases and J gave up 6 bases; unmatched junction bases: 10. The CDR3 covers 15 residues. Germline CDR1 MNHEY, CDR2 SVGAGI. The CDR3 loop reads CASRTRTGLGNEQFF. As DNA, the CDR3 is TGTGCCAGCAGGACAAGGACAGGGCTGGGCAATGAGCAGTTCTTC.

This clone showed up just a few times. The CDR3 region is CASSFGTGSYEQYF. The DNA for the CDR3 is TGTGCCAGCAGTTTCGGGACTGGCTCCTACGAGCAGTACTTC. The rearrangement links TRBV28 to TRBJ2-7, with D perhaps matching TRBD2 (6 bases). The V gene lost 3 bases and the J gene lost 0 bases, with 9 bases spanning the gap. Per the germline V gene, CDR1 is MDHEN and CDR2 is SYDVKM. The CDR3 sequence is 14 residues long.

CDR3 coding DNA: TGTGCCAGCTCAATATCAGGGTCTTCGGACACTGAAGCTTTCTTT. Translation: CASSISGSSDTEAFF. The genes are TRBV18 and TRBJ1-1; possible D gene TRBD1, 5 bases. Deletions cut 5 bases from V and 3 bases from J, with 16 bases between. Looked up from germline, CDR1 is KGHSH and CDR2 is LQKENI. CDR3 length: 15 amino acids.

In DNA, the CDR3 is TGTGCCAGCAGTTACGGCCCACTTAAAGAGACCCAGTACTTC. Translating it yields CASSYGPLKETQYF. The gene calls are TRBV6-5 and TRBJ2-5; D call uncertain. Trimming took off 2 bases at V and 3 bases at J, with 10 bases between the two ends. The CDR3 extends over 14 amino acids. From germline, CDR1 is MNHEY and CDR2 SVGAGI.

This clone was picked up a small number of times. The chain couples TRBV9 to TRBJ2-1; possible D gene TRBD2, 6 bases. V gave up 4 bases and J gave up 0 bases, with 14 bases separating them. The germline CDR1 and CDR2 sequences are SGDLS and YYNGEE. The CDR3 loop spans 16 amino acids. This CDR3 reads CASSTRLESSYNEQFF. CDR3 DNA sequence: TGTGCCAGCAGCACAAGACTAGAGAGCTCCTACAATGAGCAGTTCTTC.

The chain joins TRBV6-1 to TRBJ2-6; possibly TRBD2 for D (6 bases). This CDR3 region has 12 residues. Germline assignment: CDR1 MNHNS and CDR2 SASEGT. Trimming took off 3 bases at V and 13 bases at J, with 10 bases between the two ends. The CDR3 spells CASSDWDWVLTF. The CDR3 bases are TGTGCCAGCAGTGATTGGGACTGGGTCCTGACTTTC.

The chain carries TRBV30 and TRBJ2-3, with D maybe TRBD2 (6 bases). Trimming stripped 3 bases from V and 8 bases from J, with 18 bases between. CDR3 size: 14 residues. Germline V gene lookup returns CDR1 GTSNPN and CDR2 SVGIG (reference sequence). CDR3 amino acids: CAWSQGTLIGTQYF. Here the CDR3 DNA reads TGTGCCTGGAGCCAAGGGACTCTCATCGGTACGCAGTATTTT. The full variable domain, in which reference TRBV30 and TRBJ2-3 provide the parts outside the CDR3, is SQTIHQWPATLVQPVGSPLSLECTVEGTSNPNLYWYRQAAGRGLQLLFYSVGIGQISSEVPQNLSASRPQDRQFILSSKKLLLSDSGFYLCAWSQGTLIGTQYFGPGTRLTVL.